The clone carrying this T cell receptor beta chain was found a few times. The sample comes from a study of blood T cell repertoires in COVID-19. Turning to the study itself: Sites in the United States, Italy and Spain provided acute and convalescent COVID-19 samples. Sources were T cells, B-cell-depleted T cells, or PBMCs; the material itself was cDNA or gDNA.

Under the authors' procedure: For nucleated cells, counts were estimated from reference gene primer amplification. Repertoires were generated with immunoSEQ multiplex PCR, while TCRdb's copy carries only in-frame clones and drops some. D and trimming were read from the DNA, whereas the V and J calls and clone size are those reported in that table. The sample has 180,000 or so clones, about 91% seen once. The CDR3 runs to 15 residues. Unmatched junction bases numbered 8, after V lost 5 bases and J lost 2 bases. In germline, CDR1 is LGHNT, CDR2 FRNRAP. Sequencing input: peripheral blood. The rearrangement joins TRBV12-5 to TRBJ2-5, with TRBD1 matching 7 bases. The clonotype originates from a woman between 45 and 60 years old with acute or convalescent COVID-19. The CDR3 DNA reads as TGTGCTAGTGGTCCTCTAGGGACAGCTCAAGAGACCCAGTACTTC. This gives the protein CASGPLGTAQETQYF.